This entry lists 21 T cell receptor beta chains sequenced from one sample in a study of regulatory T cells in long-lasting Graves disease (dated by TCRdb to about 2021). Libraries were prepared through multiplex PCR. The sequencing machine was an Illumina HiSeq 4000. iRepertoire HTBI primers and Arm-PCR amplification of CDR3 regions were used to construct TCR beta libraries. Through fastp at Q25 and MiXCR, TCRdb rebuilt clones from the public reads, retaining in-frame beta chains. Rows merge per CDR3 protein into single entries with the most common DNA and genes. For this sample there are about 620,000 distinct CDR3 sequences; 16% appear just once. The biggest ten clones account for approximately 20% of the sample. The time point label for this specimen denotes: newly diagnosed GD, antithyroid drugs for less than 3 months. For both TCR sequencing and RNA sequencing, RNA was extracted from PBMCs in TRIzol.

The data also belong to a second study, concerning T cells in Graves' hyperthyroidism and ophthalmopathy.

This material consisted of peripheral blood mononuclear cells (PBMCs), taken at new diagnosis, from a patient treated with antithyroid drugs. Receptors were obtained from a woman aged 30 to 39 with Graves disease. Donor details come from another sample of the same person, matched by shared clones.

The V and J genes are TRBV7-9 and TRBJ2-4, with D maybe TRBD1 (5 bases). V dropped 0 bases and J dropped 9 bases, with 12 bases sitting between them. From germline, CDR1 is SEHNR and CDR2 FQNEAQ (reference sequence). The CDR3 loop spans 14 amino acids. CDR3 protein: CASSLALATGIQYF. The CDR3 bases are TGTGCCAGCAGCTTAGCGCTCGCCACAGGCATTCAGTACTTC.

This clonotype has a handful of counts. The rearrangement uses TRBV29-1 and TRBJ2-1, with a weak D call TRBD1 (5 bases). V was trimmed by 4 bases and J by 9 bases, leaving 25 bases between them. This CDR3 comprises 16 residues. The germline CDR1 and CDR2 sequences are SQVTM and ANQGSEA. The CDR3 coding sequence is TGCAGCGTTGTTTATCGTGGGGCGACACCGCAGGGTGAGCAGTTCTTC. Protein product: CSVVYRGATPQGEQFF.

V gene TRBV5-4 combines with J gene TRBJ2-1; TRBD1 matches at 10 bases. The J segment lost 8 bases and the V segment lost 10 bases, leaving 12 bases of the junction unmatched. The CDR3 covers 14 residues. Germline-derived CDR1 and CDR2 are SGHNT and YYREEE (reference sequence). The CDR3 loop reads CAWLPGQGSDEQFF. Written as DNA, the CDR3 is TGTGCCTGGCTACCGGGACAGGGGAGCGATGAGCAGTTCTTC.

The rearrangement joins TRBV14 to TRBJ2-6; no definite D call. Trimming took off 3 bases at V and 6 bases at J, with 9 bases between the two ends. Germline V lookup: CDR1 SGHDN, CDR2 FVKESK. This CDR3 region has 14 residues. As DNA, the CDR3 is TGTGCCAGCAGCCAGCCGCAATTGGCCAACGTCCTGACTTTC. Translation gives CASSQPQLANVLTF.

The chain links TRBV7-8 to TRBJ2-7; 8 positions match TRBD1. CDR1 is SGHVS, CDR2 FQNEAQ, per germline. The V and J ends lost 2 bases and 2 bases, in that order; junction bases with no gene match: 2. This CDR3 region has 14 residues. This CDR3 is CASSLRTGPYEQYF. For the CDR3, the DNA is TGTGCCAGCAGCTTAAGGACAGGGCCCTACGAGCAGTACTTC.

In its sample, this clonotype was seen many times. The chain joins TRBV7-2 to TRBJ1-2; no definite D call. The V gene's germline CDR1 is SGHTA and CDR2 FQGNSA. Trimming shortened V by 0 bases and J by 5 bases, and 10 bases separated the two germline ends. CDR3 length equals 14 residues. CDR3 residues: CASSLADLPYGYTF. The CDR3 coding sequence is TGTGCCAGCAGCTTAGCGGACCTACCGTATGGCTACACCTTC.

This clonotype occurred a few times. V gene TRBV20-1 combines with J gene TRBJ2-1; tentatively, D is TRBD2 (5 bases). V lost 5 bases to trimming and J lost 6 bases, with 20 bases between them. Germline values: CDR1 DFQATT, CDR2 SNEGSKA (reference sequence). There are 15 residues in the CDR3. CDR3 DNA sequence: TGCAGTGCTCAAGTATTCGCGGGCAGATCCAATGAGCAGTTCTTC. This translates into CSAQVFAGRSNEQFF.

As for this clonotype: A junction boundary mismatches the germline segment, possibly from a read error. The CDR3 region is CASSQELAGWELF. The CDR3 nucleotides are TGCGCCAGCAGCCAAGAATTGGCGGGGTGGGAGCTCTTC. This chain links TRBV4-1 with TRBJ2-1, with TRBD2 as a possible D gene (6 bases). This CDR3 has 13 residues. Germline V gene data show CDR1 as MGHRA and CDR2 as YSYEKL.

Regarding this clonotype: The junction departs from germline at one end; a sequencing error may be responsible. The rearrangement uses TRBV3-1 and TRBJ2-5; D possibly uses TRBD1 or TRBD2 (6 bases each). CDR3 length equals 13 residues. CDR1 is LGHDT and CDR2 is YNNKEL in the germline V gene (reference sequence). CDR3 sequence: CASSPGGQEAQYF. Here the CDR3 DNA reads TGTGCCAGCAGCCCCGGGGGCCAAGAGGCCCAGTACTTC.

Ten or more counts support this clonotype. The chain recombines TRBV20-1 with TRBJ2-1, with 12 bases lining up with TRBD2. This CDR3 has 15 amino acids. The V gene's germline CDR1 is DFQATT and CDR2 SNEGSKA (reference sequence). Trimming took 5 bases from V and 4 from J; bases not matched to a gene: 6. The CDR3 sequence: CSAPTSGRSYNEQFF. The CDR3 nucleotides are TGCAGTGCTCCCACTAGCGGGAGGAGTTACAATGAGCAGTTCTTC.

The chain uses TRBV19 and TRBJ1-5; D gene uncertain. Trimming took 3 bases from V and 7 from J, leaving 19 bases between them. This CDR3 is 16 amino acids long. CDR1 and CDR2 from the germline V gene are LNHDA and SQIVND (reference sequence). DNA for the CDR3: TGTGCCAGTAGTATTGACGGGCTTCTAGAAAAGCAGCCCCAGCATTTT. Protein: CASSIDGLLEKQPQHF.

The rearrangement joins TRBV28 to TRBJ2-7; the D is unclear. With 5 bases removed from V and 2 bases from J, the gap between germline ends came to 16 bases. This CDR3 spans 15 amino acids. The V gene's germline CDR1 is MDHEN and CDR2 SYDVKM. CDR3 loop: CASSPSAFSTYEQYF. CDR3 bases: TGTGCCAGCAGTCCCTCGGCTTTCTCCACCTACGAGCAGTACTTC.

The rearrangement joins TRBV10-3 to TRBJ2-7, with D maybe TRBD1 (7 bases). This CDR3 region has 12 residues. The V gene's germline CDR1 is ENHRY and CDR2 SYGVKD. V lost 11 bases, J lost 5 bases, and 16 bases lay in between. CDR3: CAVNRGGDEQYF. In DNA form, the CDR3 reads TGTGCCGTAAACAGGGGAGGCGACGAGCAGTACTTC.

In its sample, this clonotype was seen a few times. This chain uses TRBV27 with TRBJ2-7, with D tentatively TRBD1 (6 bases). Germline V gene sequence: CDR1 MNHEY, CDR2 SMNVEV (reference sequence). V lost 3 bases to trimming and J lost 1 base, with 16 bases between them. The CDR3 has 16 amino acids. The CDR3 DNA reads TGTGCCAGCAGTTTTTCCAGGGGCCCTAAATCCTACGAGCAGTACTTC. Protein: CASSFSRGPKSYEQYF.

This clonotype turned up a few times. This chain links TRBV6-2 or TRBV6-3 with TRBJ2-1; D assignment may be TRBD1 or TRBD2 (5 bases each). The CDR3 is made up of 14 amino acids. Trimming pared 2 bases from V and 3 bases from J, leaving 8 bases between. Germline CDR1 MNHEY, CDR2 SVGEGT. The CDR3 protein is CASSYRGDYNEQFF. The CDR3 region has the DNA TGTGCCAGCAGTTACCGGGGCGACTACAATGAGCAGTTCTTC.

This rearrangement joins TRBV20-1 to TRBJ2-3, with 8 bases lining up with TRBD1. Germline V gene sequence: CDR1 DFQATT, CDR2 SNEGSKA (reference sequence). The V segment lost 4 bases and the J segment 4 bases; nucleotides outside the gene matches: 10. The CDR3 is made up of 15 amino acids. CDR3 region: CSATDRVRPADTQYF. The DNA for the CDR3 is TGCAGTGCTACGGACAGGGTCCGTCCTGCAGATACGCAGTATTTT.

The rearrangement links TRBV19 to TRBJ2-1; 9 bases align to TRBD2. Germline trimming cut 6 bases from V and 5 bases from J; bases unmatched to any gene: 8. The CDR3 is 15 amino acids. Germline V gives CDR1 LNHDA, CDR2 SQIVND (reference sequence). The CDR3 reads CASRVPGLADNEQFF. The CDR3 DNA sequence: TGTGCCAGTAGAGTCCCGGGACTAGCAGACAATGAGCAGTTCTTC.

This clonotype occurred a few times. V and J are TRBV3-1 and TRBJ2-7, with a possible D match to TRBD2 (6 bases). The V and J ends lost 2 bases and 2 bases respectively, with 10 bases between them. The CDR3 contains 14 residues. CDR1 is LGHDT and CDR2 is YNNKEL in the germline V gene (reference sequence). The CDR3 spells CASSQRRLAYEQYF. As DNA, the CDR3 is TGTGCCAGCAGCCAACGGAGACTAGCCTACGAGCAGTACTTC.

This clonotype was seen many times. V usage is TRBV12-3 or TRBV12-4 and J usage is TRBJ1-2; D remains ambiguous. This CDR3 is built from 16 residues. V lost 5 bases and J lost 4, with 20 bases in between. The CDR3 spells CASSTLPRALFYGYTF. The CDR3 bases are TGTGCCAGCAGTACCCTCCCCCGAGCCCTATTCTATGGCTACACCTTC.

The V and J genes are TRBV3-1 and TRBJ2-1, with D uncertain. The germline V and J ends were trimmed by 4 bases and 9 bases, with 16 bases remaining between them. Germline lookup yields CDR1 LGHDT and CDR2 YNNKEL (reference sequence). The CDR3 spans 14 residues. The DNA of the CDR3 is TGTGCCAGCAGCCCTTCCGGCGCCCCACTTGAGCAGTTCTTC. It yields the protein CASSPSGAPLEQFF.

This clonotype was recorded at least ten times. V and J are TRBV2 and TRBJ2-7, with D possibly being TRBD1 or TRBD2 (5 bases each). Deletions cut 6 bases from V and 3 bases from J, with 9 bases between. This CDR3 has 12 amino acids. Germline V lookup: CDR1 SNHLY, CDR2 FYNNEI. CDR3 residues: CASRGDGYEQYF. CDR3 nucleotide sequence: TGTGCCAGCAGAGGGGACGGCTACGAGCAGTACTTC.